This T cell receptor beta chain was sequenced in a study of beta chain features in type 1 diabetes. With 4 bases removed from V and 0 bases from J, the gap between germline ends came to 9 bases. Germline V gene lookup returns CDR1 MNHEY and CDR2 SVGAGI. This CDR3 has 14 amino acids. Sequenced material consisted of expressed TCRB transcripts (all of the isolated RNA was reverse transcribed). Generated by immunoSEQ multiplex PCR, the TCRdb table keeps only in-frame clones and is missing some. The profile shows about 330,000 clones, about 10% of them singletons. This receptor was identified in a woman aged 25-40 years in good health. The V call is TRBV6-5, the J call TRBJ1-1; D is possibly TRBD1 (5 bases). The sequencing sample was made of naive CD4+ T cells from blood. CDR3 in DNA: TGTGCCAGCAGTTGGGGCCAAATGAACACTGAAGCTTTCTTT. Translated: CASSWGQMNTEAFF.